This is a list of T cell receptor beta chains from one sample in a study of cytomegalovirus exposure and HLA in healthy donors. The repertoire was sequenced with immunoSEQ multiplex PCR; TCRdb's copy has only in-frame clones and lacks some. The sample lists about 220,000 clones; about 86% were seen once. Sequencing was done on a sample of PBMCs. The receptors originated from a man aged 18 to 29 in good health and CMV-seronegative. CDR3s include the opening cysteine and the closing phenylalanine or tryptophan. D genes are given only for firm matches. Clone sizes are given selectively: once, few, many, or a class where the clone is expanded.

V: TRBV4-1; J: TRBJ2-2; D: TRBD2; size: -; CDR3: CASRPLAGNTGELFF; DNA: TGCGCCAGCAGACCGCTAGCGGGGAACACCGGGGAGCTGTTTTTT
V: TRBV7-2; J: TRBJ2-1; D: -; size: once; CDR3: CASSLGGIEDEQFF; DNA: TGTGCCAGCAGCTTGGGGGGAATAGAGGATGAGCAGTTCTTC
V: TRBV4-3; J: TRBJ1-5; D: TRBD1; size: -; CDR3: CASSHWTGEGQPQHF; DNA: TGCGCCAGCAGCCACTGGACAGGGGAGGGGCAGCCCCAGCATTTT
V: TRBV4-3; J: TRBJ2-5; D: -; size: -; CDR3: CASSQDRGVLVGTQYF; DNA: TGCGCCAGCAGCCAAGATCGAGGAGTTTTAGTGGGGACCCAGTACTTC
V: TRBV2; J: TRBJ2-3; D: -; size: -; CDR3: CASSENLVGGDTQYF; DNA: TGTGCCAGCAGTGAAAATCTAGTAGGGGGTGATACGCAGTATTTT
V: TRBV13; J: TRBJ2-7; D: -; size: -; CDR3: CASSLRTATYEQYF; DNA: TGTGCCAGCAGCCTCCGGACAGCCACCTACGAGCAGTACTTC
V: TRBV11-2; J: TRBJ2-1; D: TRBD2; size: -; CDR3: CASRRGRADYNEQFF; DNA: TGTGCCAGCAGGCGCGGGAGGGCGGACTACAATGAGCAGTTCTTC
V: TRBV5-6; J: TRBJ2-7; D: -; size: -; CDR3: CASSLTPEREQYF; DNA: TGTGCCAGCAGCTTAACACCTGAACGTGAGCAGTACTTC
V: TRBV5-1; J: TRBJ2-1; D: -; size: -; CDR3: CASSSPSELPRNEQFF; DNA: TGCGCCAGCAGCTCCCCTTCGGAGCTTCCCCGCAATGAGCAGTTCTTC
V: TRBV2; J: TRBJ1-6; D: -; size: -; CDR3: CASNERGTGISPLHF; DNA: TGTGCCAGCAACGAGAGGGGGACGGGGATCTCACCCCTCCACTTT
V: TRBV11-2; J: TRBJ2-2; D: -; size: -; CDR3: CASSLGVPGELFF; DNA: TGTGCCAGCAGCTTAGGAGTCCCCGGGGAGCTGTTTTTT
V: TRBV10-3; J: TRBJ2-2; D: -; size: -; CDR3: CAIRAEGPGELFF; DNA: TGTGCCATTCGTGCGGAAGGTCCCGGGGAGCTGTTTTTT
V: TRBV28; J: TRBJ2-7; D: TRBD1; size: -; CDR3: CASSRLQGVEQYF; DNA: TGTGCCAGCAGTCGACTACAGGGGGTCGAGCAGTACTTC
V: TRBV15; J: TRBJ2-7; D: TRBD2; size: -; CDR3: CATSRGPGLAYEQYF; DNA: TGTGCCACCAGCAGGGGCCCGGGACTAGCCTACGAGCAGTACTTC
V: TRBV4-1; J: TRBJ1-5; D: -; size: -; CDR3: CASSQDRQGNQPQHF; DNA: TGCGCCAGCAGCCAAGATAGGCAGGGCAATCAGCCCCAGCATTTT
V: TRBV30; J: TRBJ2-7; D: -; size: -; CDR3: CACLGVAGLTYEQYF; DNA: TGTGCCTGTTTGGGTGTAGCAGGGCTGACCTACGAGCAGTACTTC
V: TRBV5-4; J: TRBJ2-7; D: TRBD2; size: -; CDR3: CASSVASGRYEQYF; DNA: TGTGCCAGCAGCGTAGCTAGCGGGAGATACGAGCAGTACTTC
V: TRBV7-3; J: TRBJ2-1; D: TRBD2; size: -; CDR3: CASSLLAGAPNEQFF; DNA: TGTGCCAGCAGCTTACTAGCGGGAGCCCCCAATGAGCAGTTCTTC
V: TRBV5-6; J: TRBJ1-5; D: -; size: -; CDR3: CASSFSGLNQPQHF; DNA: TGTGCCAGCAGCTTCTCCGGACTCAATCAGCCCCAGCATTTT
V: TRBV5-8; J: TRBJ2-7; D: -; size: -; CDR3: CASSARVAGYEQYF; DNA: TGTGCCAGCAGCGCGCGTGTTGCGGGGTACGAGCAGTACTTC
V: TRBV28; J: TRBJ1-1; D: -; size: -; CDR3: CASRRAVAEAFF; DNA: TGTGCCAGCAGGAGGGCGGTGGCTGAAGCTTTCTTT
V: TRBV2; J: TRBJ2-1; D: -; size: once; CDR3: CASSPGVFEQFF; DNA: TGTGCCAGCAGTCCCGGGGTATTTGAGCAGTTCTTC
V: TRBV6-1; J: TRBJ1-5; D: -; size: -; CDR3: CASSDQGVGQPQHF; DNA: TGTGCCAGCAGTGACCAAGGGGTGGGTCAGCCCCAGCATTTT
V: TRBV10-3; J: TRBJ1-6; D: -; size: -; CDR3: CAISESSDGLYQGSSPLHF; DNA: TGTGCCATCAGTGAGTCGAGCGACGGCCTATACCAGGGTAGTTCACCCCTCCACTTT
V: TRBV5-1; J: TRBJ2-5; D: -; size: -; CDR3: CASSLVVQETQYF; DNA: TGCGCCAGCAGCTTGGTAGTCCAAGAGACCCAGTACTTC
V: TRBV19; J: TRBJ1-6; D: TRBD1; size: -; CDR3: CASSLTGNSPLHF; DNA: TGTGCCAGTAGTTTGACAGGGAATTCACCCCTCCACTTT
V: TRBV5-6; J: TRBJ1-6; D: -; size: -; CDR3: CASSLVSSYNSPLHF; DNA: TGTGCCAGCAGCTTAGTCAGCTCCTATAATTCACCCCTCCACTTT
V: TRBV13; J: TRBJ1-1; D: -; size: -; CDR3: CASSLSGPTLMNTEAFF; DNA: TGTGCCAGCAGCTTAAGCGGACCGACTCTCATGAACACTGAAGCTTTCTTT
V: TRBV5-1; J: TRBJ1-4; D: -; size: -; CDR3: CASSFLTSRDEKLFF; DNA: TGCGCCAGCAGCTTTCTAACCTCGCGGGATGAAAAACTGTTTTTT
V: TRBV29-1; J: TRBJ2-1; D: -; size: -; CDR3: CSVDDGKGQFF; DNA: TGCAGCGTTGATGACGGGAAGGGGCAGTTCTTC
V: TRBV28; J: TRBJ2-3; D: TRBD1; size: -; CDR3: CASRKQGAGTDTQYF; DNA: TGTGCCAGCAGAAAACAGGGGGCGGGCACAGATACGCAGTATTTT
V: TRBV10-1; J: TRBJ2-2; D: -; size: -; CDR3: CASSGQHTGELFF; DNA: TGCGCCAGCAGTGGACAGCACACCGGGGAGCTGTTTTTT
V: TRBV4-3; J: TRBJ2-7; D: TRBD2; size: -; CDR3: CASSHVSGTRPYEQYF; DNA: TGCGCCAGCAGCCACGTGTCCGGGACTAGACCCTACGAGCAGTACTTC
V: TRBV5-1; J: TRBJ2-7; D: TRBD1; size: -; CDR3: CASSPGTGYRGYEQYF; DNA: TGCGCCAGCAGCCCCGGGACAGGGTATCGGGGCTACGAGCAGTACTTC
V: TRBV25-1; J: TRBJ1-2; D: -; size: -; CDR3: CASSEYDRDGYTF; DNA: TGTGCCAGCAGTGAATATGACAGAGATGGCTACACCTTC